This T cell receptor beta chain was obtained from a study of long-term antiretroviral therapy in people with HIV. Sequencing relied on immunoSEQ assay v3.0, run at survey level. Assay used: immunoSEQ multiplex PCR; TCRdb lists only in-frame clones, some missing. The top ten clones hold roughly 3.6% of a sample with 35,000 to 45,000 clones, roughly 94% of them seen once. This receptor was obtained from a woman in her forties or fifties with HIV. Sequences were derived from unsorted PBMCs, sampled 4.1 years after starting antiretroviral therapy.

CDR3 sequence: CAWSVRQGIEQFF. In DNA form, the CDR3 reads TGTGCCTGGAGTGTACGACAGGGGATTGAGCAGTTCTTC. The V gene is TRBV30, the J gene TRBJ2-1; 8 bases map to TRBD1. Germline loops: CDR1 GTSNPN, CDR2 SVGIG (reference sequence). CDR3 length equals 13 residues. V dropped 0 bases and J dropped 9; count of bases not matched to a gene: 4.